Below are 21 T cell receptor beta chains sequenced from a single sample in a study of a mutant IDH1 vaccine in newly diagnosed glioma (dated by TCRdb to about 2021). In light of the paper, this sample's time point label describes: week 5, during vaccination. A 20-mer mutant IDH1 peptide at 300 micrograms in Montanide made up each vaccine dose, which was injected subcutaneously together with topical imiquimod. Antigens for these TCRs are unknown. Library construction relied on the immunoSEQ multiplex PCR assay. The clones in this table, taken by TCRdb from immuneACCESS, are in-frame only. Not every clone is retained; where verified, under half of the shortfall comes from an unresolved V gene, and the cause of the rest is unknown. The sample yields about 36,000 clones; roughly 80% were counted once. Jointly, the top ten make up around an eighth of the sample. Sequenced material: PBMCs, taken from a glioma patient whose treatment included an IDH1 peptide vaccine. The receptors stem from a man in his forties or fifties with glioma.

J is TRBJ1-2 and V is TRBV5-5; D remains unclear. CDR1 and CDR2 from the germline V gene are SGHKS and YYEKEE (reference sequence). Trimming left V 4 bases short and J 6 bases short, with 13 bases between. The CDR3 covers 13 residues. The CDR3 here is CASSLPGTDGYTF. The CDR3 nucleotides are TGTGCCAGCAGCCTCCCTGGAACCGATGGCTACACCTTC.

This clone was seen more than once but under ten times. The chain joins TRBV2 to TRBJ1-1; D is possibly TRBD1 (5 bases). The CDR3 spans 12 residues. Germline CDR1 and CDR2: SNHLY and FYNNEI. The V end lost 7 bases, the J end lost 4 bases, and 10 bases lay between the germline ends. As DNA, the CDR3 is TGTGCCAGCACCGGGGGAGTCACTGAAGCTTTCTTT. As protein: CASTGGVTEAFF. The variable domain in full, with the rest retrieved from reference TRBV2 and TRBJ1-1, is EPEVTQTPSHQVTQMGQEVILRCVPISNHLYFYWYRQILGQKVEFLVSFYNNEISEKSEIFDDQFSVERPDGSNFTLKIRSTKLEDSAMYFCASTGGVTEAFFGQGTRLTVV.

The CDR3 spells CSVGSATEAFF. The CDR3 coding sequence is TGCAGCGTTGGTTCGGCTACTGAAGCTTTCTTT. The gene calls are TRBV29-1 and TRBJ1-1; unclear D gene. V lost 4 bases, J lost 5 bases, and 8 bases lay in between. The CDR3 contains 11 residues. Germline CDR1 is SQVTM and CDR2 is ANQGSEA.

The CDR3 nucleotides read TGTGCCAGTAGTATAGGCGGCCTCGGCTACGAGCAGTACTTC. This codes for CASSIGGLGYEQYF. The chain carries TRBV19 and TRBJ2-7; D gene unclear. Trimming pared 1 base from V and 3 bases from J, leaving 10 bases between. This CDR3 comprises 14 residues. Germline V gene sequence: CDR1 LNHDA, CDR2 SQIVND (reference sequence).

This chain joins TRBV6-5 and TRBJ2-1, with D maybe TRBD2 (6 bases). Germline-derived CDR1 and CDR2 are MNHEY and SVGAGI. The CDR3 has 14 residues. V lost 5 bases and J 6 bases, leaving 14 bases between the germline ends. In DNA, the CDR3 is TGTGCCAGCAGTCGGGGAGGCGCGGGCAATGAGCAGTTCTTC. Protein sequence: CASSRGGAGNEQFF.

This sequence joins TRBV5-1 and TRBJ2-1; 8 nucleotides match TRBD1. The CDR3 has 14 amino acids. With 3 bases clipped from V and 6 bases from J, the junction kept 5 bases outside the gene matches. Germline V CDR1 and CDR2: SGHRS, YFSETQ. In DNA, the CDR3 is TGCGCCAGCAGCTCTGGAACAGGGGGCAATGAGCAGTTCTTC. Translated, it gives CASSSGTGGNEQFF.

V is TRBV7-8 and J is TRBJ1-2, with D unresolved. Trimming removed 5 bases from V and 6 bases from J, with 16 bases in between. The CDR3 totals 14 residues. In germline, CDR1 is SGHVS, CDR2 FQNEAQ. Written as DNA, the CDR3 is TGTGCCAGCAGCCCCGGACGCCGAAGCGATGGCTACACCTTC. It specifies CASSPGRRSDGYTF.

CDR3: CASSLGSRNGYTF. CDR3 nucleotides: TGTGCCAGCAGCTTAGGTTCCCGCAATGGCTACACCTTC. V and J are TRBV7-9 and TRBJ1-2; no definite D call. This CDR3 comprises 13 residues. Germline values: CDR1 SEHNR, CDR2 FQNEAQ (reference sequence). Trimming stripped 1 base from V and 6 bases from J, with 9 bases between.

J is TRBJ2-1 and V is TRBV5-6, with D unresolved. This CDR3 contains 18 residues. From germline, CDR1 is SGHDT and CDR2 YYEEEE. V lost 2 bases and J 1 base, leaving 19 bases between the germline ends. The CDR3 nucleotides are TGTGCCAGCAGCTTCTTCAGCGTGACCCTTCTTTCCTACAATGAGCAGTTCTTC. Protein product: CASSFFSVTLLSYNEQFF.

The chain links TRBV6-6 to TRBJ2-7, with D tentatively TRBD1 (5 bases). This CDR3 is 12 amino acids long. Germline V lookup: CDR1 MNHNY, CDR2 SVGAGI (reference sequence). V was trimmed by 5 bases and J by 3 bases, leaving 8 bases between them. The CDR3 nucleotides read TGTGCCAGCAGTCCAGGGAACTACGAGCAGTACTTC. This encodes CASSPGNYEQYF.

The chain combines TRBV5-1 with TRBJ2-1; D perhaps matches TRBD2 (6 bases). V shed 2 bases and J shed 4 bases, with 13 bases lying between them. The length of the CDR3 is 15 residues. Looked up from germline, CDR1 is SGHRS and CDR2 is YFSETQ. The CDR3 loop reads CASSLGTGRYNEQFF. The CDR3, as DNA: TGCGCCAGCAGCTTAGGGACTGGGAGATACAATGAGCAGTTCTTC.

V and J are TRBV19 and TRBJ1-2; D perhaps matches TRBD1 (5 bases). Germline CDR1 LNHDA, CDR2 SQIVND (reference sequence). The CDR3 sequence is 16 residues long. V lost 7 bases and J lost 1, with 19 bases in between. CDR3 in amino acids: CASKTGENLNNYGYTF. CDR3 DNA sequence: TGTGCCAGTAAAACAGGTGAAAACCTGAATAACTATGGCTACACCTTC.

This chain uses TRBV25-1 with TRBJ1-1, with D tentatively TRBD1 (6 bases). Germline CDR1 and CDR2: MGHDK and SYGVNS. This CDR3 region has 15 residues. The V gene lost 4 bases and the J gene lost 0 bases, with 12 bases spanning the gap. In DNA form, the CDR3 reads TGTGCCAGCAGTGCTGCAGGGGCCCTGAACACTGAAGCTTTCTTT. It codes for CASSAAGALNTEAFF.

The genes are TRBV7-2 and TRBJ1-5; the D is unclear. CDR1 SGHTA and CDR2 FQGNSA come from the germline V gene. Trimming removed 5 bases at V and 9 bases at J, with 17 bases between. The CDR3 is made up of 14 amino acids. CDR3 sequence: CASSLGEGLGPQHF. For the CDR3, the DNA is TGTGCCAGCAGCCTAGGAGAGGGCTTGGGGCCCCAGCATTTT.

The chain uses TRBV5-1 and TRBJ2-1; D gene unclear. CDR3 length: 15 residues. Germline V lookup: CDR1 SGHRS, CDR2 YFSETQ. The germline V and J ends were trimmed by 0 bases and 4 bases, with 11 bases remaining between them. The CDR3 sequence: CASSLGTITYNEQFF. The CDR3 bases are TGCGCCAGCAGCTTGGGAACAATCACGTACAATGAGCAGTTCTTC.

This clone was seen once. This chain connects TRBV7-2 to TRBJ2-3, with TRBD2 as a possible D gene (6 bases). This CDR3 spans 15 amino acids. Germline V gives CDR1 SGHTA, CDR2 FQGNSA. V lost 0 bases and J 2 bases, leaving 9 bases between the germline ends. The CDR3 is CASSLATRSTDTQYF. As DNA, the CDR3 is TGTGCCAGCAGCTTAGCGACTAGATCCACAGATACGCAGTATTTT.

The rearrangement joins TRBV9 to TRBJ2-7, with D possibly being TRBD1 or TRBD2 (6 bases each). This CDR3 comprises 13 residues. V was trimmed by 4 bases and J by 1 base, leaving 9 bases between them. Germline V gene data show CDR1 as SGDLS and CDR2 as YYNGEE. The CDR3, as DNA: TGTGCCAGCAGCCGAGGGGGGTCCTACGAGCAGTACTTC. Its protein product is CASSRGGSYEQYF.

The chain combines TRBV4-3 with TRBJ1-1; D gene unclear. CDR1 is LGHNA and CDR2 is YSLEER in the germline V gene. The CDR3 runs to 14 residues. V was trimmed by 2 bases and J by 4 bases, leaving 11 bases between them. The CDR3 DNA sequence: TGCGCCAGCAGCCAATCGGGGATACCCACTGAAGCTTTCTTT. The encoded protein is CASSQSGIPTEAFF.

CDR3 coding DNA: TGTGCCAGCAGCTCCCAGCGGGGGGCCGACGGGGAGCTGTTTTTT. It translates to CASSSQRGADGELFF. The J gene is TRBJ2-2, the V gene TRBV5-4; 9 nucleotides line up with TRBD2. J gave up 7 bases and V 3 bases, and 7 bases lay outside the gene matches. Germline assignment: CDR1 SGHNT and CDR2 YYREEE (reference sequence). The CDR3 consists of 15 residues.

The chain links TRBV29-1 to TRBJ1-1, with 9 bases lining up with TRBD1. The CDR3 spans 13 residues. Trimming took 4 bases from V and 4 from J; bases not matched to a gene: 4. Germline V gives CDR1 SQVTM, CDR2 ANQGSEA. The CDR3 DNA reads TGCAGCGTTGGGGGACAGGGCGGCACTGAAGCTTTCTTT. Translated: CSVGGQGGTEAFF.

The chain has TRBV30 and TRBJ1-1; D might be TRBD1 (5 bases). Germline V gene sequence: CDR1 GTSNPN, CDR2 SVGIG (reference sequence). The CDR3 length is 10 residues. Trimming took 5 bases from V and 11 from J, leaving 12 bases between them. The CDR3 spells CAWGARGAFF. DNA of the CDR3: TGTGCCTGGGGGGCCCGAGGGGCTTTCTTT.